This T cell receptor (beta chain) was identified during a study of shared clonotypes between healthy human individuals. This clone was detected a few times. Its specificity is not known. The junction departs from the called germline gene at one end, perhaps through a read error. Additional DNA sequences in this sample encode the identical CDR3. The study's findings and limits: An effect of sequencing depth on clonotype sharing among donors was expected. Sampling covered blood only; tissue repertoires likely differ.

The CDR3 contains 15 residues. Germline CDR1 and CDR2: SEHNR and FQNEAQ (reference sequence). Each of the donors was a healthy adult who was HIV-negative and had not had a recent acute infection or vaccination. Spread over ten immunoSEQ deep assay plates, unsorted PBMC DNA underwent sequencing. The protocol was immunoSEQ multiplex PCR, while the TCRdb copy is restricted to in-frame clones and leaves out a portion. The sample holds some 500,000 clones; 79% are singletons and the top ten take more than 10%. The V and J genes are TRBV7-9 and TRBJ2-3; TRBD2 matches at 8 bases. Specimen: PBMCs. The clonotype originates from a woman aged 40 to 50 in good health. Some clones in this sample may be carry-over from other donors' samples. This CDR3 reads CASSLSAGGQDTQYF. In nucleotides, the CDR3 is TGTGCCAGTAGCTTGTCGGCGGGAGGTCAAGATACGCAGTATTTT. Variable domain in full (rest from reference TRBV7-9 and TRBJ2-3): DTGVSQNPRHKITKRGQNVTFRCDPISEHNRLYWYRQTLGQGPEFLTYFQNEAQLEKSRLLSDRFSAERPKGSFSTLEIQRTEQGDSAMYLCASSLSAGGQDTQYFGPGTRLTVL.